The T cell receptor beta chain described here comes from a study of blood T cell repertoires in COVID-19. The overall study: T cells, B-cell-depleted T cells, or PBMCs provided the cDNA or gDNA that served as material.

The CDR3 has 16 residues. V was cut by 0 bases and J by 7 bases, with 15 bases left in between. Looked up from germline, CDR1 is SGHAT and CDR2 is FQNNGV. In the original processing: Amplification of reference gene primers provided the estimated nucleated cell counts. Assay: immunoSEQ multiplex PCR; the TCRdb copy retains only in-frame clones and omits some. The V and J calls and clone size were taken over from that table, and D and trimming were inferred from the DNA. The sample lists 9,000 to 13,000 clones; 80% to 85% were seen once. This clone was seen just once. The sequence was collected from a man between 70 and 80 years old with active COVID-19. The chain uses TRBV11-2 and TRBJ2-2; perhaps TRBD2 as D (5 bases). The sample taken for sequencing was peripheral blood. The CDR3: CASSLDSAFINGELFF. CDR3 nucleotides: TGTGCCAGCAGCTTAGATAGCGCTTTCATTAACGGGGAGCTGTTTTTT.